Listed below are T cell receptor beta chains from one sample, sequenced in a study of T cells after yellow fever vaccination. TCRdb reprocessed the 5' RACE reads via MiXCR and lists one record per CDR3 protein. The sample has approximately 260,000 distinct CDR3 sequences; 13% are singletons. The sequencing here drew on CD4+ T cells sorted from PBMCs, taken 45 days after the yellow fever booster vaccination. All receptors derive from a man aged 25-45 years who received the YFV17D yellow fever vaccine. Both conserved end residues are part of each CDR3. Each record gives: J gene, D gene, V gene, clone size, CDR3 protein, CDR3 DNA. The D gene is left open where the match is weak. Some rows have no size entry. The others give once, few or many, or a class for an expanded clone.

TRBJ2-1 . TRBV7-6 . CASSISNEQFF TGTGCCAGCAGCATTAGCAATGAGCAGTTCTTC
TRBJ1-3 TRBD1 TRBV27 few CASSSTGGSGNTIYF TGTGCCAGCAGTTCCACAGGGGGCTCTGGAAACACCATATATTTT
TRBJ2-1 . TRBV10-3 few CAISDNVRGVSYNEQFF TGTGCCATCAGTGATAATGTTAGGGGGGTTTCCTACAATGAGCAGTTCTTC
TRBJ2-2 . TRBV14 . CASSQRTTITGELFF TGTGCCAGCAGCCAACGGACCACAATCACCGGGGAGCTGTTTTTT
TRBJ2-1 TRBD2 TRBV30 once CAWSGPSQRESFSSYNEQFF TGTGCCTGGAGTGGACCTTCGCAGCGGGAGTCCTTTAGCTCCTACAATGAGCAGTTCTTC
TRBJ2-5 . TRBV5-1 . CASSLVLGPQSETQYF TGCGCCAGCAGCTTGGTGTTGGGCCCACAATCAGAGACCCAGTACTTC
TRBJ2-5 . TRBV7-2 few CASSFWGTKETQYF TGTGCCAGCAGCTTCTGGGGCACAAAAGAGACCCAGTACTTC
TRBJ2-2 . TRBV7-3 . CASSLTPGHTGELFF TGTGCCAGCAGCTTAACTCCGGGGCACACCGGGGAGCTGTTTTTT
TRBJ2-7 . TRBV12-3/TRBV12-4 . CASSSTWSEQYF TGTGCCAGCAGTTCCACGTGGTCCGAGCAGTACTTC
TRBJ2-7 . TRBV7-2 . CASTSTHEQYF TGTGCCAGCACTTCTACGCACGAGCAGTACTTC
TRBJ2-3 TRBD2 TRBV20-1 few CSARISSGGNTDTQYF TGCAGTGCTAGAATCAGCAGCGGGGGTAACACAGATACGCAGTATTTT
TRBJ2-1 TRBD2 TRBV24-1 few CATSDPGLAFYNEQFF TGTGCCACCAGTGATCCCGGACTAGCTTTCTACAATGAGCAGTTCTTC
TRBJ2-1 . TRBV20-1 many CSARWGSPHSYNEQFF TGCAGTGCTAGATGGGGGTCTCCCCACTCCTACAATGAGCAGTTCTTC
TRBJ2-7 . TRBV10-2 . CASSAQAFLVQYF TGCGCCAGCAGTGCACAGGCGTTCTTAGTGCAGTACTTC
TRBJ2-5 . TRBV11-2 few CASSLAVGQETQYF TGTGCCAGCAGCTTAGCCGTTGGCCAAGAGACCCAGTACTTC
TRBJ1-5 . TRBV12-3/TRBV12-4 many CASSLLDRTQPQHF TGTGCCAGCAGTTTACTGGACAGAACCCAGCCCCAGCATTTT
TRBJ1-1 . TRBV12-3/TRBV12-4 . CASSGTRALNTEAFF TGTGCCAGCAGTGGAACGAGGGCTTTGAACACTGAAGCTTTCTTT
TRBJ2-1 . TRBV7-3 few CASSVARYNEQFF TGTGCCAGCAGCGTGGCCCGTTACAATGAGCAGTTCTTC
TRBJ1-4 . TRBV20-1 . CSARVGGPADEKLFF TGCAGTGCTAGAGTAGGGGGACCCGCGGATGAAAAACTGTTTTTT
TRBJ2-4 TRBD1 TRBV29-1 many CSAGRTGQAASHPEYF TGCAGCGCCGGTAGAACGGGACAGGCCGCCTCGCACCCTGAGTACTTC
TRBJ2-3 . TRBV5-1 . CASSTQDTDTQYF TGCGCCAGCAGCACCCAGGACACAGATACGCAGTATTTT
TRBJ2-3 . TRBV7-2 once CASSLGAATGTDTQYF TGTGCCAGCAGCTTAGGTGCTGCGACCGGCACAGATACGCAGTATTTT
TRBJ1-2 . TRBV29-1 few CSVDTGVYGYTF TGCAGCGTGGACACGGGGGTCTATGGCTACACCTTC
TRBJ1-1 . TRBV28 . CASSQEGTEAFF TGTGCCAGTTCCCAGGAGGGAACTGAAGCTTTCTTT
TRBJ2-7 TRBD2 TRBV19 once CATGTSGRARGQYF TGTGCCACCGGGACTAGCGGGAGGGCCCGGGGGCAGTACTTC
TRBJ2-1 TRBD2 TRBV29-1 . CSVAEGTSGAYNEQFF TGCAGCGTTGCAGAGGGGACTAGCGGAGCCTACAATGAGCAGTTCTTC
TRBJ2-5 . TRBV12-3/TRBV12-4 many CASSLVKETQYF TGTGCCAGCAGTTTAGTGAAAGAGACCCAGTACTTC
TRBJ2-7 . TRBV5-1 many CASSLGGPYEQYF TGTGCCAGCAGCTTAGGTGGGCCCTACGAGCAGTACTTC
TRBJ2-3 . TRBV5-1 . CASSLRGGDTQYF TGCGCCAGCAGCTTGAGGGGGGGCGATACGCAGTATTTT
TRBJ2-1 . TRBV24-1 . CATSDPKTSNEQFF TGTGCCACCAGTGATCCTAAGACTAGCAATGAGCAGTTCTTC
TRBJ1-5 . TRBV3-1 . CASSQGRANQPQHF TGTGCCAGCAGCCAAGGCAGGGCAAATCAGCCCCAGCATTTT
TRBJ2-1 TRBD2 TRBV12-3/TRBV12-4 few CASSLGTSSSQFF TGTGCCAGCAGTTTAGGGACTAGTTCTTCGCAGTTCTTC
TRBJ2-1 TRBD2 TRBV5-4 . CAMGSGLVNEQFF TGTGCCATGGGCTCGGGACTAGTCAATGAGCAGTTCTTC
TRBJ2-1 TRBD2 TRBV12-5 . CASGLGSGKNLLDYNEQFF TGTGCTAGTGGTTTGGGTAGCGGGAAAAACCTTTTAGACTACAATGAGCAGTTCTTC
TRBJ2-1 . TRBV19 . CASTTQGTTNEQFF TGTGCCAGTACCACACAGGGGACTACCAATGAGCAGTTCTTC
TRBJ2-1 . TRBV4-2 few CASSQRGRVDEQFF TGTGCCAGCAGCCAACGAGGCAGGGTGGATGAGCAGTTCTTC
TRBJ2-5 TRBD2 TRBV6-2/TRBV6-3 . CASSYTLASGRTQETQYF TGTGCCAGCAGTTACACCTTAGCTAGCGGAAGAACTCAAGAGACCCAGTACTTC
TRBJ2-7 . TRBV7-2 . CASSFSRGPYEQYF TGTGCCAGCAGCTTCAGTAGAGGGCCCTACGAGCAGTACTTC
TRBJ2-7 TRBD2 TRBV6-5 many CASSSPGGPNEQYF TGTGCCAGCAGTTCTCCGGGAGGGCCTAACGAGCAGTACTTC
TRBJ2-7 TRBD2 TRBV20-1 . CSAHMAGRIHEQYF TGCAGTGCCCACATGGCCGGGAGGATCCACGAGCAGTACTTC
TRBJ1-2 . TRBV3-1 . CASSQGRGFGGYTF TGTGCCAGCAGCCAGGGCAGGGGATTCGGTGGCTACACCTTC
TRBJ2-1 . TRBV6-1 few CASNPRRLVNEQFF TGTGCCAGCAACCCGAGGCGTTTAGTAAATGAGCAGTTCTTC
TRBJ2-3 TRBD2 TRBV5-1 . CASSSAGTSGSDTQYF TGCGCCAGCAGCTCTGCCGGGACTAGCGGGAGCGATACGCAGTATTTT
TRBJ1-1 . TRBV12-3/TRBV12-4 . CASRKGPNEAFF TGTGCCAGCAGAAAAGGGCCGAACGAAGCTTTCTTT
TRBJ1-1 . TRBV20-1 . CSASGRMNTEAFF TGCAGTGCCTCCGGCAGGATGAACACTGAAGCTTTCTTT
TRBJ2-3 TRBD2 TRBV20-1 . CSASDPAGSTDTQYF TGCAGTGCTAGCGATCCAGCGGGAAGCACAGATACGCAGTATTTT
TRBJ1-1 . TRBV3-1 . CASSQRGAGTEAFF TGTGCCAGCAGCCAGAGAGGGGCAGGAACTGAAGCTTTCTTT
TRBJ2-1 . TRBV30 few CAWRSTPAGFHNEQFF TGTGCCTGGCGCAGCACTCCGGCGGGATTCCACAATGAGCAGTTCTTC
TRBJ2-3 . TRBV10-3 few CAIQAHGTDTQYF TGTGCCATCCAGGCTCACGGCACAGATACGCAGTATTTT
TRBJ2-5 . TRBV12-3/TRBV12-4 . CASSIQRETQYF TGTGCCAGCAGTATCCAGCGGGAGACCCAGTACTTC
TRBJ2-1 . TRBV29-1 few CSVEGGLGNEQFF TGCAGCGTTGAAGGGGGTCTGGGAAATGAGCAGTTCTTC
TRBJ2-7 . TRBV21-1 many CASRSSYEQYF TGTGCCAGCAGGAGCTCCTACGAGCAGTACTTC
TRBJ2-1 . TRBV6-1 . CASRQVSYNEQFF TGTGCCAGCAGACAGGTCTCCTACAATGAGCAGTTCTTC
TRBJ1-2 . TRBV12-3/TRBV12-4 few CASSFWLNGYTF TGTGCCAGCAGTTTTTGGCTGAATGGCTACACCTTC
TRBJ2-3 . TRBV20-1 . CSASDGGEVSDTQYF TGCAGTGCTTCCGACGGGGGCGAGGTATCAGATACGCAGTATTTT